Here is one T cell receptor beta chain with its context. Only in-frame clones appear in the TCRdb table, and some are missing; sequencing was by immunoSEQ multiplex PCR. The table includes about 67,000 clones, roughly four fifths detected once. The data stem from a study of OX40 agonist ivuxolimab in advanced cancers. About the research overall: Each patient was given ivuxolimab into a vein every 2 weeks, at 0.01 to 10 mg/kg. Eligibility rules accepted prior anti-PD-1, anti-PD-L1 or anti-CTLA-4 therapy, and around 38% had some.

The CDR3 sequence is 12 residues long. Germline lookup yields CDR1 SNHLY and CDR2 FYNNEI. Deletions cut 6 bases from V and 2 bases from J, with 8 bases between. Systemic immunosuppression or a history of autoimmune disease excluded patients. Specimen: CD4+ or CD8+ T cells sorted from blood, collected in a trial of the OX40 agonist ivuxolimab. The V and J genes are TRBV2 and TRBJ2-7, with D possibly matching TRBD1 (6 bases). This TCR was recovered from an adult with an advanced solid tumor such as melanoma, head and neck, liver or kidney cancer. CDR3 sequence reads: CASRRDTYEQYF. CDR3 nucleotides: TGTGCCAGCAGACGGGACACCTACGAGCAGTACTTC.